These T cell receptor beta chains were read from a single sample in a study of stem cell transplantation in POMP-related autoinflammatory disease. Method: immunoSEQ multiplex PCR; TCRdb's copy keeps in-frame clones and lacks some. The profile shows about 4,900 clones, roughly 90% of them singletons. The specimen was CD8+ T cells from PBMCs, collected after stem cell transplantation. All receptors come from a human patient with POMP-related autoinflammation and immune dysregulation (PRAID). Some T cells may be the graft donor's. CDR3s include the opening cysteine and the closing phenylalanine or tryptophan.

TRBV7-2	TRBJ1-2	CASSLEKVFRDRASDGYTF
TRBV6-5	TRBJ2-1	CASSLGQNNEQFF
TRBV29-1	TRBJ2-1	CSGRAGGRNEQFF
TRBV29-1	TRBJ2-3	CSVESYTDTQYF
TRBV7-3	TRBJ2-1	CASSLGVEQFF
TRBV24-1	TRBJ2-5	CATRAGGYETQYF
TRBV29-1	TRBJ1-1	CSVEGDVVEAFF
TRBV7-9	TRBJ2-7	CASSLRLVGGEQYF
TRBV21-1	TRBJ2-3	CASSNSRPRRTPGDTQYF
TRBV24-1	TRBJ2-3	CATSDPDRAIGTDTQYF
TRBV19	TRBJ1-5	CASSIGGSWQPQHF
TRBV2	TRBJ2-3	CASSPKTGVTDTQYF
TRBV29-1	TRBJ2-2	CSVERGRVGELFF
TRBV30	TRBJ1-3	CAWSDILPGNTIYF
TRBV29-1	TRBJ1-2	CSVDGTLWDYGYTF
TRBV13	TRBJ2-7	CASSLGGPRYEQYF
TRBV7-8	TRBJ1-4	CASSLETELLSEKLFF
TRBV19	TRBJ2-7	CASSIVGTGGYEQYF
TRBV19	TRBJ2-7	CASSPGSSYEQYF
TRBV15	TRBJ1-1	CATSRKRTGSTEAFF
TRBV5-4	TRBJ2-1	CASLPAGSNEQFF
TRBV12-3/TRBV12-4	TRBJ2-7	CASSQGLYEQYF
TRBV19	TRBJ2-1	CASSGLAVNEQFF
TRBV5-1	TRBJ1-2	CASTGGYGYTF
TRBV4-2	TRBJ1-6	CASSQSTGVKSSYNSPLHF
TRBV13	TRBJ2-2	CASSLGRSGGTGELFF
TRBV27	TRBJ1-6	CASSLLGQANYNSPLHF
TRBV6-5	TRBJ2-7	CASSYLAETLSYEQYF
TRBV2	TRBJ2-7	CASQRSSYEQYF
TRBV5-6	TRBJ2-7	CASSLDRGGEQYF
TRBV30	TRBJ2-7	CAWTSPRITVDEQYF
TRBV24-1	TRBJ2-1	CATSDLANSYNEQFF
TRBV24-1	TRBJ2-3	CATSAVGWDRGPDTQYF
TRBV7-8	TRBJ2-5	CASNIGVETQYF
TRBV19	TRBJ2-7	CASSKTLRGSHEQYF
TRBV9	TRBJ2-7	CASSEGTGGAEQYF
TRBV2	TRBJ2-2	CASSDWQGDGELFF
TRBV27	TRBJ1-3	CASSTSTGTGNTIYF
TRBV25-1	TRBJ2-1	CASSEGWGYGTDMDEQFF
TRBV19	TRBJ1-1	CASYGQADTEAFF
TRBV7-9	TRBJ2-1	CASSLLAGGGNNEQFF
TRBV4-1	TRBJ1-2	CASSQGLSPLYGYTF
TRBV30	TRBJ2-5	CAWSVKREDQETQYF
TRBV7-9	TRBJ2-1	CASSRSGGEQFF
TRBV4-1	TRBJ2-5	CASSPPGAGSETQYF
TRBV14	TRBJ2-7	CASSQVMGREQYF
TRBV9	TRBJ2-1	CASSDSGTVNNEQFF
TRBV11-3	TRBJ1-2	CASSGTGEAGYTF